This T cell receptor beta chain was documented in a study of blood T cell repertoires in COVID-19. About the research overall: Both acute and convalescent COVID-19 samples were obtained from the United States, Italy and Spain. Nucleic acid was either cDNA or gDNA, and it came from T cells, B-cell-depleted T cells, or PBMCs.

In the original analysis: Amplification of reference gene primers provided the estimated nucleated cell counts. The protocol was immunoSEQ multiplex PCR, while the TCRdb copy is restricted to in-frame clones and leaves out a portion. For V, J and clone size, that table is used; D and trimming come from the DNA. Of fewer than 95,000 clones in the sample, about 89% were seen once. Germline loops: CDR1 GTSNPN, CDR2 SVGIG (reference sequence). There are 14 residues in the CDR3. J lost 5 bases, V lost 3 bases, and 4 bases had no gene match. This clonotype originated in a man aged 50 or older with acute or convalescent COVID-19. The V and J genes are TRBV30 and TRBJ2-5, with 12 bases lining up with TRBD2. Input material: peripheral blood. CDR3 region: CAWRLAGGLETQYF. CDR3 nucleotide sequence: TGTGCCTGGAGGCTAGCGGGGGGGCTGGAGACCCAGTACTTC.